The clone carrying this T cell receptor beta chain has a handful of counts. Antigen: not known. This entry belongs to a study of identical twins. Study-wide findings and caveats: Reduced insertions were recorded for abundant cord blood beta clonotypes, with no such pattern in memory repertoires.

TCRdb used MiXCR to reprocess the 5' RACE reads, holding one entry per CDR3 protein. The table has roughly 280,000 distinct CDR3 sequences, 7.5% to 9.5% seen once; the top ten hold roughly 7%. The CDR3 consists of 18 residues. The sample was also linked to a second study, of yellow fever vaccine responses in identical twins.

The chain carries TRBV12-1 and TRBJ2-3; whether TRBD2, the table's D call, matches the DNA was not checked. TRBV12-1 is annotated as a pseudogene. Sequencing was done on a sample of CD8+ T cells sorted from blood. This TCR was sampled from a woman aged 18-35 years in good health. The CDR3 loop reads CASSPRLAGDVFGDTQYF. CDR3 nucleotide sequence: TGTGCCAGCAGCCCCCGACTAGCGGGGGATGTATTCGGAGATACGCAGTATTTT.